This T cell receptor (beta chain) was documented in a study of blood T cell repertoires in COVID-19 (dated by TCRdb to the early 2020s). General notes on the study: The collaborator samples originated in the United States, Italy and Spain and spanned the acute and convalescent phases of COVID-19. Samples came from the ongoing ImmuneRACE study (first 160 participants) plus 1,254 subjects from 6 global collaborators. The prospective study material was composed of cDNA or gDNA derived from T cells, B-cell-depleted T cells, or PBMCs. The repertoires were released in a freely available public database intended as a resource for research on the immune response to SARS-CoV-2. Subjects who had been exposed to COVID-19, were actively infected with it, or had recovered from it provided the deeply sampled blood TCRbeta repertoires that made up the dataset. Where available, HLA class I and class II types were taken from metadata supplied by the sample provider and were not determined by assay-based typing. A de-identified subject ID, COVID-19 status, age in years and sex were almost always included in the sample metadata.

What the authors observed across the whole study: The amount of clinical and demographic metadata varied by source and participant and was provided uncurated.

V is reduced by 5 bases and J by 7 bases, leaving a spacing of 17 bases between them. The CDR3 measures 15 amino acids from cysteine to phenylalanine. Just CDR3 DNA is preserved here, 45 bases in frame from base 1. CDR1 and CDR2 were assigned from the germline V gene (reference sequence) as SEHNR and FQNEAQ. For this clone: No cognate antigen has been identified for it. No qualities accompany the bases; no much larger clone lies one base away.

Each collaborating institution followed its own protocols to collect whole blood in K2EDTA tubes. Collaborator samples were shipped for TCRbeta analysis as frozen whole blood, isolated PBMCs, or DNA extracted from either sample type. The immunoSEQ Assay, a bias-controlled multiplex PCR, was used to amplify TCRbeta CDR3 regions from genomic DNA. The paper's processing steps were these. Within the assay, amplification of reference gene primers was used to estimate how many nucleated cells each sample contained. Sequence reads were collapsed and filtered to measure the absolute abundance of every unique TCRbeta CDR3 rearrangement. For each sample, productive Simpson clonality was calculated as the square root of Simpson's diversity index over productive rearrangements. This is the immuneACCESS table as TCRdb keeps it, with only in-frame sequences that have V and J called. A part of the clones is gone; compared with another copy, unresolved V genes explain less than half, and the rest is unexplained. That table supplies the V and J calls and clone size; D and trimming were determined from the DNA. The sample table records around 190,000 clones; roughly 75% of these occur just once. Together, the top ten hold 6.5% to 8% of the sample.

This TCR derives from a man between 65 and 85 years old with active or convalescent COVID-19. The specimen sequenced was peripheral blood. The sequence is built from TRBV7-9 and TRBJ1-4, with TRBD1 perhaps the D gene, on 6 matching bases. The CDR3 is CASSPGQFFGEKLFF. The DNA is TGTGCCAGCAGCCCCGGACAGTTCTTTGGTGAAAAACTGTTTTTT.